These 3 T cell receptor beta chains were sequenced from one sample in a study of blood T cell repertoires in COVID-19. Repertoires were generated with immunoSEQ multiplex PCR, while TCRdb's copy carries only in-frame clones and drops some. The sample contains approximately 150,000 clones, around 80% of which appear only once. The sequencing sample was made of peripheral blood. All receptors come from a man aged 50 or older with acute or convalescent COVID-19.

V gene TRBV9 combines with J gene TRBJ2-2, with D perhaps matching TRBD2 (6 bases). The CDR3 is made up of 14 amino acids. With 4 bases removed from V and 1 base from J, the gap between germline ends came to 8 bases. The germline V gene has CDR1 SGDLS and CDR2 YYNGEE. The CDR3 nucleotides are TGTGCCAGCAGCCCGGGACTGAACACCGGGGAGCTGTTTTTT. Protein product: CASSPGLNTGELFF.

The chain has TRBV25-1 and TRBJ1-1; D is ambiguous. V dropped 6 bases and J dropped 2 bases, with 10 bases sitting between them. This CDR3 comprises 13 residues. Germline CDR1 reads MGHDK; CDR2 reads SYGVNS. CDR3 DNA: TGTGCCAGCAGGCCCACGACTAACACTGAAGCTTTCTTT. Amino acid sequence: CASRPTTNTEAFF.

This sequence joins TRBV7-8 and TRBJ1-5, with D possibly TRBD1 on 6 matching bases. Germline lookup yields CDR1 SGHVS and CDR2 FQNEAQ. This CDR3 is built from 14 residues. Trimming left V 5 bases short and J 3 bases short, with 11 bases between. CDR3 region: CASSPQGSNQPQHF. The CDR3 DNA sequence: TGTGCCAGCAGCCCACAGGGTTCCAATCAGCCCCAGCATTTT. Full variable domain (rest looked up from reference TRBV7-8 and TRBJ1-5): GAGVSQSPRYKVAKRGQDVALRCDPISGHVSLFWYQQALGQGPEFLTYFQNEAQLDKSGLPSDRFFAERPEGSVSTLKIQRTQQEDSAVYLCASSPQGSNQPQHFGDGTRLSIL.